These T cell receptor beta chains were read from a single sample in a study of blood T cell repertoires in COVID-19. Profiled with immunoSEQ multiplex PCR; TCRdb holds only in-frame clones, not every one. The sample consists of about 140,000 clones, approximately 84% of them appearing once. The sample was PBMCs or T cells enriched from blood (not recorded which). These receptors all come from a woman in her fifties or sixties with acute COVID-19. The CDR3 runs from the conserved cysteine through the conserved F or W. The order of the fields is CDR3 length, D gene, clone size, V gene, J gene, CDR3 protein, CDR3 DNA. A D gene is named only where the DNA matches it firmly. Not every row has a clone size; where given, it reads once, few, many or a size class.

cdr3_length: 16
d_call: TRBD2
clone_size: .
v_call: TRBV9
j_call: TRBJ2-1
cdr3_aa: CASSVASGSNYNEQFF
cdr3_nt: TGTGCCAGCAGCGTAGCTAGCGGGAGTAACTACAATGAGCAGTTCTTC

cdr3_length: 14
d_call: TRBD1
clone_size: .
v_call: TRBV2
j_call: TRBJ1-4
cdr3_aa: CASSVRDRGEKLFF
cdr3_nt: TGTGCCAGCAGTGTCCGGGACAGGGGTGAAAAACTGTTTTTT

cdr3_length: 18
d_call: TRBD2
clone_size: .
v_call: TRBV7-9
j_call: TRBJ2-3
cdr3_aa: CASSFSTSGGDLPDTQYF
cdr3_nt: TGTGCCAGCAGCTTCTCGACTAGCGGGGGAGATTTACCAGATACGCAGTATTTT

cdr3_length: 17
d_call: TRBD2
clone_size: .
v_call: TRBV2
j_call: TRBJ2-1
cdr3_aa: CASSKQPSSGSYNEQFF
cdr3_nt: TGTGCCAGCAGTAAACAGCCCTCTAGCGGTTCCTACAATGAGCAGTTCTTC

cdr3_length: 15
d_call: TRBD1
clone_size: .
v_call: TRBV5-1
j_call: TRBJ2-2
cdr3_aa: CASSLLGQEAGELFF
cdr3_nt: TGCGCCAGCAGCTTGCTCGGACAGGAGGCCGGGGAGCTGTTTTTT

cdr3_length: 13
d_call: .
clone_size: once
v_call: TRBV6-2/TRBV6-3
j_call: TRBJ1-2
cdr3_aa: CASSLAGDYGYTF
cdr3_nt: TGTGCCAGCAGCCTCGCAGGGGACTATGGCTACACCTTC

cdr3_length: 13
d_call: .
clone_size: .
v_call: TRBV2
j_call: TRBJ1-2
cdr3_aa: CASTVAASYGYTF
cdr3_nt: TGTGCCAGCACCGTCGCCGCGAGCTATGGCTACACCTTC

cdr3_length: 15
d_call: .
clone_size: few
v_call: TRBV19
j_call: TRBJ1-2
cdr3_aa: CASSIIGQGKPGYTF
cdr3_nt: TGTGCCAGTAGTATAATCGGGCAGGGGAAGCCTGGCTACACCTTC

cdr3_length: 13
d_call: .
clone_size: once
v_call: TRBV12-3/TRBV12-4
j_call: TRBJ2-3
cdr3_aa: CASSLSGTDTQYF
cdr3_nt: TGTGCCAGCAGTTTGTCGGGCACAGATACGCAGTATTTT

cdr3_length: 15
d_call: .
clone_size: .
v_call: TRBV25-1
j_call: TRBJ1-5
cdr3_aa: CASSGGFEGNQPQHF
cdr3_nt: TGTGCCAGCAGCGGGGGATTCGAGGGCAATCAGCCCCAGCATTTT

cdr3_length: 11
d_call: TRBD1
clone_size: once
v_call: TRBV20-1
j_call: TRBJ2-7
cdr3_aa: CSAGRQGEQYF
cdr3_nt: TGCAGTGCTGGGAGACAGGGCGAGCAGTACTTC

cdr3_length: 15
d_call: TRBD2
clone_size: once
v_call: TRBV5-4
j_call: TRBJ2-7
cdr3_aa: CASSLSRTSPGEQYF
cdr3_nt: TGTGCCAGCAGCTTATCACGGACTAGTCCTGGCGAGCAGTACTTC

cdr3_length: 14
d_call: TRBD2
clone_size: .
v_call: TRBV27
j_call: TRBJ2-2
cdr3_aa: CASRGLAVTGELFF
cdr3_nt: TGTGCCAGCAGGGGACTAGCGGTCACCGGGGAGCTGTTTTTT

cdr3_length: 14
d_call: TRBD2
clone_size: .
v_call: TRBV7-3
j_call: TRBJ2-7
cdr3_aa: CASSLSSGASEQYF
cdr3_nt: TGTGCCAGCAGCTTATCTAGCGGCGCTTCTGAGCAGTACTTC

cdr3_length: 17
d_call: TRBD2
clone_size: .
v_call: TRBV4-1
j_call: TRBJ2-2
cdr3_aa: CASSQLGTSGSHGELFF
cdr3_nt: TGCGCCAGCAGCCAATTGGGTACTAGCGGGAGTCACGGGGAGCTGTTTTTT

cdr3_length: 14
d_call: TRBD1
clone_size: .
v_call: TRBV2
j_call: TRBJ1-2
cdr3_aa: CASRPGQGIHGYTF
cdr3_nt: TGTGCCAGCAGACCGGGACAGGGGATCCATGGCTACACCTTC

cdr3_length: 12
d_call: .
clone_size: .
v_call: TRBV6-2/TRBV6-3
j_call: TRBJ2-7
cdr3_aa: CASRPTGFEQYF
cdr3_nt: TGTGCCAGCAGACCTACAGGGTTCGAGCAGTACTTC